A single T cell receptor (beta chain) is shown here with its context. Its cognate antigen is unknown. In the original workflow: In papillary thyroid cancer, a distant-metastasis classifier was built using CDR3 differences across clinicopathological groups. With MiXCR, TCRdb reprocessed the PCR reads. None of the V and J calls come from the authors' own analysis; TCRdb made them. This repertoire shows about 15,000 clones, more than 20% found once; its top ten account for around 7.2%. The sample is drawn from a study of metastatic and nonmetastatic thyroid tumors. J lost 5 bases, V lost 0 bases, and 4 bases had no gene match. The germline gives CDR1 MGHRA, CDR2 YSYEKL. CDR3 length equals 14 residues. Overall study results and limits: Reports indicated that malignant thyroid tumors showed significantly higher TCR beta diversity than benign nodules did, in blood and tumor.

The entire patient cohort was treatment-naive prior to thyroid surgery. Sequencing was performed on tumor tissue. This sequence originates from a female donor with papillary thyroid cancer or a benign thyroid nodule (not recorded which). Some clones in this sample may be carry-over from other donors' samples. V is TRBV4-1 and J is TRBJ2-7, with TRBD2 matching 7 bases. CDR3 residues: CASSQDPGLDEQYF. CDR3 DNA sequence: TGCGCCAGCAGCCAAGATCCTGGACTAGACGAGCAGTACTTC.